One T cell receptor (beta chain) is described in this entry. The antigen remains unidentified. This specimen comes from a study of T cell repertoires in cytomegalovirus infection. General study points: Individuals carrying CMV plus the relevant HLA were identified by cumulative frequency of public TCR beta families. HLA-C-restricted CMV clonotypes gave the most frequent clonotype in two of eight donors.

TCRdb independently ran MiXCR on the reads; one entry per CDR3 protein. The table has about 600,000 distinct CDR3 sequences, approximately 24% seen once. CDR3 size: 16 residues. The germline V and J ends were trimmed by 1 base and 6 bases, with 18 bases remaining between them. Germline V gene sequence: CDR1 SGHAT, CDR2 FQDESV (reference sequence). This chain connects TRBV11-1 to TRBJ1-1, with D possibly TRBD1 on 6 matching bases. Specimen: CD8+ T cells from PBMCs. The receptor's source is a human donor in good health (CMV status not recorded). Some clones in this sample may be carry-over from other donors' samples. CDR3 nucleotide sequence: TGTGCCAGCAGCTTAGAGGGGGACCAGATTATCGCTGAAGCTTTCTTT. Protein product: CASSLEGDQIIAEAFF.